This TCR beta chain was identified during a study of chemoradiotherapy in HPV16-positive cancers. Study information: Functional T-cell assays on a couple of HPV16-positive patients' cells defined candidate HPV-specific clones and common TCR motifs.

Measured with immunoSEQ multiplex PCR; TCRdb has only the in-frame clones, and not every one. This table holds over 14,000 clones, approximately 80% found once. General study findings and limits: HPV-specific T cells were functionally defined from only a couple of HPV16-positive patients. During treatment, candidate HPV-specific clones and E7-related motifs expanded in tumor.

As concerns this clone: Its antigen is not known.

Samples were taken several times over chemoradiotherapy. This CDR3 has 14 amino acids. Germline V gene lookup returns CDR1 SNHLY and CDR2 FYNNEI. V shed 4 bases and J 2 bases; nucleotides not matched to a gene: 5. Sampling was conducted from a patient who underwent chemoradiotherapy. The sequence derives from a human donor with HPV-associated anogenital cancer. The chain recombines TRBV2 with TRBJ2-7, with TRBD1 identical over 7 bases. CDR3 DNA sequence: TGTGCCAGCAGTGCGAGGACAGGCACCTACGAGCAGTACTTC. This sequence encodes CASSARTGTYEQYF. The whole variable domain, filled in from reference TRBV2 and TRBJ2-7, reads EPEVTQTPSHQVTQMGQEVILRCVPISNHLYFYWYRQILGQKVEFLVSFYNNEISEKSEIFDDQFSVERPDGSNFTLKIRSTKLEDSAMYFCASSARTGTYEQYFGPGTRLTVT.